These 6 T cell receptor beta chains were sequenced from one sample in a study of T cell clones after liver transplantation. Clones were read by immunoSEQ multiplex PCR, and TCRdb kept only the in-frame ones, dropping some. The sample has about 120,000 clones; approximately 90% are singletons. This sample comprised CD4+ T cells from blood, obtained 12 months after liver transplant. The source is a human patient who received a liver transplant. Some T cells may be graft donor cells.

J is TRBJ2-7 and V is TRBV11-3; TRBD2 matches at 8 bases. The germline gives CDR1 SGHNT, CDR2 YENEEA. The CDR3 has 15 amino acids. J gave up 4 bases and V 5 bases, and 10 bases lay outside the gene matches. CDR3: CASSRWRGDSYEQYF. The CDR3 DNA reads TGTGCCAGCAGCCGGTGGCGGGGGGATTCATACGAGCAGTACTTC.

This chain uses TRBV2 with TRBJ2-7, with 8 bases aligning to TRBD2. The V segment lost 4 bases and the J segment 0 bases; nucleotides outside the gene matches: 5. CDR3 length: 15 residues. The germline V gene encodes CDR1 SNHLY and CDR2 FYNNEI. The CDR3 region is CASSVSGASSYEQYF. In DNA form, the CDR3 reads TGTGCCAGCAGTGTTAGCGGGGCAAGCTCCTACGAGCAGTACTTC. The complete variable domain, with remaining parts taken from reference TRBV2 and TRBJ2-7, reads EPEVTQTPSHQVTQMGQEVILRCVPISNHLYFYWYRQILGQKVEFLVSFYNNEISEKSEIFDDQFSVERPDGSNFTLKIRSTKLEDSAMYFCASSVSGASSYEQYFGPGTRLTVT.

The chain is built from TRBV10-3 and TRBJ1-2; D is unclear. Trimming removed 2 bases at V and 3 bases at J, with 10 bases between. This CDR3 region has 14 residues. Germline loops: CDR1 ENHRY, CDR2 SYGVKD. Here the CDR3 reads CAISELGLDYGYTF. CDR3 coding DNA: TGTGCCATCAGTGAGCTAGGGCTGGACTATGGCTACACCTTC.

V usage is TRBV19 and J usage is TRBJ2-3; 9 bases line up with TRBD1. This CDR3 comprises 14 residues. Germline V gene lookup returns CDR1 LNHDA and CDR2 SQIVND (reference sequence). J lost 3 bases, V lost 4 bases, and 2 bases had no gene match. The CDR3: CASSKQGATDTQYF. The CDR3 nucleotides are TGTGCCAGTAGTAAACAGGGGGCAACAGATACGCAGTATTTT.

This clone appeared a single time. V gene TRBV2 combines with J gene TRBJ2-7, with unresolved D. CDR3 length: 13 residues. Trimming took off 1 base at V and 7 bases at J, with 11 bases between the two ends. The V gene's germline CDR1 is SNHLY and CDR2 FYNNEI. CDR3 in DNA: TGTGCCAGCAGTGAAGACGGCCGTCTGGAGCAGTACTTC. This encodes CASSEDGRLEQYF.

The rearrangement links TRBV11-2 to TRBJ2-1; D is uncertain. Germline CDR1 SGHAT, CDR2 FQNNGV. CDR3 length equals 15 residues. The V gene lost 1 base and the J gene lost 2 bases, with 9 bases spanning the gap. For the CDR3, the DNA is TGTGCCAGCAGCTTAGCCCCAACTCCCTACAATGAGCAGTTCTTC. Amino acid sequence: CASSLAPTPYNEQFF.